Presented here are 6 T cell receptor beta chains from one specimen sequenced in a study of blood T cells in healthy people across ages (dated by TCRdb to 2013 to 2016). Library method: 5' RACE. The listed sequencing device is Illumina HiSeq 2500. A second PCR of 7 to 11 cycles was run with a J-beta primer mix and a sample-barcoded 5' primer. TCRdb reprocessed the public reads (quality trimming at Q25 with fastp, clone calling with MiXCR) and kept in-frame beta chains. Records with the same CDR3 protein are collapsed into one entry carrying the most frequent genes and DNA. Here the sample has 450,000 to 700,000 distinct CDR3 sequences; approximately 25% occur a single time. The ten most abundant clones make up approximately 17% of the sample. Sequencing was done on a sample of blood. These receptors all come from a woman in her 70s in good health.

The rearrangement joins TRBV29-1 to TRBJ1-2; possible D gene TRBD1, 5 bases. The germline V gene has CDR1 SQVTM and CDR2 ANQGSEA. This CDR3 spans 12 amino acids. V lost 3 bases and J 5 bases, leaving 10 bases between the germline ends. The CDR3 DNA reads TGCAGCGTTGAGTGGGGACTTTATGGCTACACCTTC. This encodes CSVEWGLYGYTF.

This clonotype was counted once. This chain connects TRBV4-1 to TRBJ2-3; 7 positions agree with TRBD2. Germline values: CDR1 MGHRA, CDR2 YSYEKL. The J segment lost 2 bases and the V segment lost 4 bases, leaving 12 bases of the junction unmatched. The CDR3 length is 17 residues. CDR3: CASSLPGGKASTDTQYF. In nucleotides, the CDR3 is TGCGCCAGCAGCCTACCGGGGGGTAAAGCATCCACAGATACGCAGTATTTT.

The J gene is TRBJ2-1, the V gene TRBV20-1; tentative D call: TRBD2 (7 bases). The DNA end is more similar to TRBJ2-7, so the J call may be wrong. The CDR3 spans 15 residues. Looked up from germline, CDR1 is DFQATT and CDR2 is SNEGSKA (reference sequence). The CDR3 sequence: CSARTQGLSSYEQYF. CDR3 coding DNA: TGCAGTGCTAGAACACAGGGACTAAGCTCCTACGAGCAGTACTTC.

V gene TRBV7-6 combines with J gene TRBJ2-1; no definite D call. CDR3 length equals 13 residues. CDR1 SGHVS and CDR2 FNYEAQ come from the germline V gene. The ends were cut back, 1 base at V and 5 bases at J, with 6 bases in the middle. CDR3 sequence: CASSLVRNNEQFF. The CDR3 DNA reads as TGTGCCAGCAGCTTAGTTAGGAACAATGAGCAGTTCTTC.

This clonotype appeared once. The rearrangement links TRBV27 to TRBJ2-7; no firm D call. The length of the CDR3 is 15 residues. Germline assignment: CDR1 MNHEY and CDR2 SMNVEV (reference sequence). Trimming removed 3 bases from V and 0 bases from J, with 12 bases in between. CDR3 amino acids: CASSFLPFRSYEQYF. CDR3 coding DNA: TGTGCCAGCAGTTTTCTCCCTTTTCGCTCCTACGAGCAGTACTTC.

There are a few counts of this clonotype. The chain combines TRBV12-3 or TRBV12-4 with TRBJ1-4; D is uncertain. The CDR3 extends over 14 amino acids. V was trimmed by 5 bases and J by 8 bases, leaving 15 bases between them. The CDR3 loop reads CASSTVVSGEKLFF. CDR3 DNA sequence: TGTGCCAGCAGTACGGTGGTGTCTGGAGAAAAACTGTTTTTT.